This TCR beta chain was sequenced in a study of blood T cells in healthy people across ages. Germline CDR1 and CDR2: SGHVS and FQNEAQ. The CDR3 is 12 residues long. The germline V and J ends were trimmed by 5 bases and 11 bases, with 12 bases remaining between them. Primed by a sample-barcoded 5' primer and a J-beta primer mix, a second PCR proceeded for about 6 to 12 cycles. TCRdb re-called the 5' RACE reads with MiXCR, one entry per CDR3 protein. Here the sample spans 700,000 to 900,000 distinct CDR3 sequences, under 30% being singletons. This same sample was also part of a study on T cells of mothers and their children.

The clonotype comes from a boy aged 5-17 years in good health. V and J are TRBV7-8 and TRBJ1-4; unclear D gene. The specimen sequenced was blood. CDR3 residues: CASSRRGDKLFF. In DNA form, the CDR3 reads TGTGCCAGCAGCCGCCGGGGTGATAAACTGTTTTTT.